This is a list of T cell receptor beta chains from one sample in a study of cytotoxic CD8 clonotypes in ibrutinib-treated CLL. TCRdb keeps only in-frame clones here, not all; method: immunoSEQ multiplex PCR. The sample includes about 68,000 clones, approximately 70% of them seen just once. This specimen consisted of PBMCs, obtained after 12 months of ibrutinib treatment. These receptors came from a human donor with chronic lymphocytic leukemia. Both conserved end residues are part of each CDR3. Fields, in order: D gene, V gene, CDR3 protein. A D gene is named only where the DNA matches it firmly.

.	TRBV7-9	CASSLDWNTQYF
.	TRBV6-5	CASSSDSPSKNIQYF
.	TRBV28	CASSFTYTGTNSPLHF
.	TRBV5-1	CASSLAGVSAQYF
TRBD1	TRBV12-5	CASGFFQAGQGAPGELFF
.	TRBV2	CASIRELGTEAFF
.	TRBV7-3	CASSPSPSSYNEQFF
.	TRBV6-6	CASSFPGNTGNTIYF
.	TRBV5-1	CASRLYFGENTEAFF
.	TRBV5-1	CASSLEGVWEQYF
TRBD1	TRBV19	CASSIAGQAFYGYTF
TRBD1	TRBV5-1	CASSPGGKVTEAFF
.	TRBV5-1	CASSAQGPFSYEQYF
.	TRBV9	CASSTAFQGANTEAFF
TRBD2	TRBV7-2	CASSYPGTSGDTQYF
.	TRBV21-1	CASSKAREANYGYTF
.	TRBV4-2	CASSQGPDGEAFF
TRBD1	TRBV5-1	CASSLTMTGGVDGYTF
.	TRBV29-1	CSVDRGSEQFF
.	TRBV9	CASSVGDRPYEQYF
.	TRBV10-2	CASSEAGGNQPQHF
TRBD1	TRBV6-6	CASSYFGTGRNQPQHF
TRBD2	TRBV5-4	CASSLGLAGVTDTQYF
.	TRBV7-2	CASSLAGGSPPYEQYF
.	TRBV5-6	CASSLGSVLYEQYF
.	TRBV5-1	CASSSPGTVDTDTQYF
.	TRBV7-2	CASSLGRATPGETQYF
.	TRBV4-3	CASSQETGFGTEAFF
.	TRBV27	CASSLFGANVLTF
.	TRBV5-1	CASSNRETYNSPLHF
.	TRBV7-2	CASSLALGAQGYEQYF
.	TRBV18	CASSPQLGRMNTEAFF
TRBD1	TRBV5-1	CASSLVGQIYEQYF
TRBD1	TRBV28	CASDGTGGYGYTF
.	TRBV29-1	CSVEGRTRGAEAFF
TRBD1	TRBV28	CASSFLDRGLRNSPLHF
.	TRBV7-6	CASSPQTEAFF
TRBD1	TRBV7-9	CASSWGQGAYEQYF
.	TRBV7-9	CASSLDFLVSTDTQYF
.	TRBV7-8	CASSQTDGEKLFF
.	TRBV27	CASSLGQAHNEQFF
TRBD1	TRBV6-6	CASSSDRGRRYGYTF
.	TRBV2	CASSEEFGGDTQYF
.	TRBV10-1	CASSDGGPYNEQFF
TRBD1	TRBV6-5	CASRTGADQPQHF
.	TRBV7-2	CASSLAGQFYGYTF
TRBD1	TRBV9	CASSPGGSGIGEQFF
.	TRBV20-1	CSATPTGRYTF
.	TRBV6-5	CASSGLRLGAYGYTF
.	TRBV21-1	CASSRRDLNYNSPLHF
TRBD1	TRBV4-2	CASKHLGTGDEKLFF
.	TRBV7-2	CASSLGDASNQPQHF
.	TRBV18	CASSPSSNRGVGELFF
.	TRBV9	CASSPETEEKLFF
.	TRBV6-5	CASSYSFGQPQHF
TRBD1	TRBV9	CASSVHVDRGKLSGTDTQYF
.	TRBV5-1	CASSHGGGSYEQYF
TRBD2	TRBV11-3	CASSLAGGPTQYF
.	TRBV5-1	CASSSDRAEWDTQYF
.	TRBV28	CASNMDGNTEAFF